The 23 T cell receptor beta chains listed next were all sequenced from one sample in a study of blood T cell repertoires in COVID-19. Generated by immunoSEQ multiplex PCR, the TCRdb table keeps only in-frame clones and is missing some. The data contain 250,000 to 350,000 clones, more than 85% of them seen just once; the ten biggest clones take up roughly 0.8%. Sequencing used peripheral blood. These receptors originate from a man aged 25-45 years with acute or convalescent COVID-19.

This chain uses TRBV5-1 with TRBJ2-4; a weak D match, TRBD2 (6 bases). The V and J ends lost 0 bases and 8 bases respectively, with 15 bases between them. This CDR3 is 15 amino acids long. Germline assignment: CDR1 SGHRS and CDR2 YFSETQ. CDR3 nucleotide sequence: TGCGCCAGCAGCTTGGCCCCTCAAACTAGCTACATTCAGTACTTC. Translated: CASSLAPQTSYIQYF. Complete variable domain (other parts from reference TRBV5-1 and TRBJ2-4): KAGVTQTPRYLIKTRGQQVTLSCSPISGHRSVSWYQQTPGQGLQFLFEYFSETQRNKGNFPGRFSGRQFSNSRSEMNVSTLELGDSALYLCASSLAPQTSYIQYFGAGTRLSVL.

V usage is TRBV6-6 and J usage is TRBJ1-1; unclear D gene. Germline assignment: CDR1 MNHNY and CDR2 SVGAGI (reference sequence). The V end lost 10 bases, the J end lost 3 bases, and 15 bases lay between the germline ends. CDR3 length: 13 amino acids. The CDR3 region has the DNA TGTGCCACCCTTAGCCGTTCCTACACTGAAGCTTTCTTT. The encoded protein is CATLSRSYTEAFF.

The rearrangement joins TRBV6-5 to TRBJ2-1, with 11 bases lining up with TRBD2. This CDR3 contains 15 residues. With 8 bases clipped from V and 3 bases from J, the junction kept 6 bases outside the gene matches. The germline V gene encodes CDR1 MNHEY and CDR2 SVGAGI. CDR3 in amino acids: CASPTSGGHYNEQFF. The CDR3 DNA sequence: TGTGCCAGCCCCACTAGCGGGGGCCACTACAATGAGCAGTTCTTC.

This sequence joins TRBV30 and TRBJ1-5, with 8 bases aligning to TRBD1. CDR1 is GTSNPN and CDR2 is SVGIG in the germline V gene (reference sequence). This CDR3 has 15 amino acids. V gave up 5 bases and J gave up 1 base; unmatched junction bases: 7. The CDR3, as DNA: TGTGCCTGGGACAGGGGTAAGTGGAGCAATCAGCCCCAGCATTTT. Amino acid sequence: CAWDRGKWSNQPQHF.

The J gene is TRBJ1-2, the V gene TRBV9; 7 bases agree with TRBD1. The V and J ends lost 3 bases and 7 bases, in that order; junction bases with no gene match: 18. The CDR3 sequence is 17 residues long. Germline V CDR1 and CDR2: SGDLS, YYNGEE. The DNA of the CDR3 is TGTGCCAGCAGCGAGGTCAGGGGGGCAGGCCTCATGAGTGGCTACACCTTC. Translation: CASSEVRGAGLMSGYTF. Drawing the rest from reference TRBV9 and TRBJ1-2, the complete variable domain is DSGVTQTPKHLITATGQRVTLRCSPRSGDLSVYWYQQSLDQGLQFLIQYYNGEERAKGNILERFSAQQFPDLHSELNLSSLELGDSALYFCASSEVRGAGLMSGYTFGSGTRLTVV.

This chain connects TRBV12-3 or TRBV12-4 to TRBJ2-7; no reliable D call. The V end lost 6 bases, the J end lost 5 bases, and 11 bases lay between the germline ends. This CDR3 is built from 12 residues. CDR3 protein: CASSRQENEQYF. DNA of the CDR3: TGTGCCAGCAGCAGGCAGGAAAACGAGCAGTACTTC.

This sequence joins TRBV6-6 and TRBJ1-2; D call uncertain. Trimming took 6 bases from V and 12 from J, leaving 5 bases between them. This CDR3 has 8 residues. Per germline, CDR1 MNHNY and CDR2 SVGAGI (reference sequence). This CDR3 is CASSPHTF. In DNA, the CDR3 is TGTGCCAGCAGCCCTCACACCTTC.

The rearrangement links TRBV27 to TRBJ1-2, with TRBD1 identical over 7 bases. CDR3 length: 13 amino acids. After removal of 2 bases from V and 8 bases from J, the junction contained 5 bases not matched to a gene. CDR1 and CDR2 (germline): MNHEY, SMNVEV (reference sequence). The CDR3 spells CASSLNGGGGYTF. In DNA form, the CDR3 reads TGTGCCAGCAGTTTAAACGGAGGGGGCGGCTACACCTTC.

This clone has a handful of counts. V gene TRBV5-4 combines with J gene TRBJ2-7; perhaps TRBD1 as D (5 bases). The CDR3 spans 14 residues. Trimming removed 0 bases at V and 7 bases at J, with 14 bases between. CDR1 is SGHNT, CDR2 YYREEE, per germline (reference sequence). The CDR3 nucleotides read TGTGCCAGCAGCTTGGAGTTAGGGGCTGGGGAGCAGTACTTC. Encoded protein: CASSLELGAGEQYF.

The rearrangement joins TRBV20-1 to TRBJ1-4; unclear D gene. CDR3 length equals 11 residues. Germline CDR1 is DFQATT and CDR2 is SNEGSKA (reference sequence). The V end lost 4 bases, the J end lost 10 bases, and 10 bases lay between the germline ends. The DNA of the CDR3 is TGCAGTGCTAATGTAGCCCGAAAACTGTTTTTT. Amino acid sequence: CSANVARKLFF.

This chain links TRBV21-1 with TRBJ1-4; the D call in the table, TRBD1, was not verified against the DNA. TRBV21-1 is a documented pseudogene. The CDR3 totals 19 residues. CDR3 loop: CASSKAREQGALSPEKLFF. CDR3 nucleotides: TGTGCCAGCAGCAAAGCAAGGGAACAGGGGGCCCTTTCGCCTGAAAAACTGTTTTTT.

This clone occurred once. V is TRBV5-1 and J is TRBJ2-6, with 11 bases identical to TRBD1. With V trimmed by 4 bases and J by 2 bases, 5 bases remained unmatched. This CDR3 region has 17 residues. Germline lookup yields CDR1 SGHRS and CDR2 YFSETQ. CDR3 sequence (DNA): TGCGCCAGCAGCCCCGGACAGGGGGCGCCTGGGGCCAACGTCCTGACTTTC. Protein product: CASSPGQGAPGANVLTF.

The chain links TRBV7-9 to TRBJ1-2, with 9 bases matching TRBD1. From germline, CDR1 is SEHNR and CDR2 FQNEAQ (reference sequence). The length of the CDR3 is 12 residues. Trimming cost V 1 base and J 10 bases; bases outside gene matches: 1. The CDR3 reads CASSLGTGDYTF. In nucleotides, the CDR3 is TGTGCCAGCAGCTTAGGGACAGGGGACTACACCTTC. Filled out from reference TRBV7-9 and TRBJ1-2, the complete variable domain reads DTGVSQNPRHKITKRGQNVTFRCDPISEHNRLYWYRQTLGQGPEFLTYFQNEAQLEKSRLLSDRFSAERPKGSFSTLEIQRTEQGDSAMYLCASSLGTGDYTFGSGTRLTVV.

This clone was counted a few times. The rearrangement joins TRBV4-1 to TRBJ1-5; 8 nucleotides line up with TRBD1. Per the germline V gene, CDR1 is MGHRA and CDR2 is YSYEKL. Unmatched junction bases numbered 6, after V lost 0 bases and J lost 5 bases. This CDR3 contains 16 residues. The CDR3 loop reads CASSQDPGQGYQPQHF. The CDR3 DNA reads as TGCGCCAGCAGCCAAGATCCTGGACAGGGCTATCAGCCCCAGCATTTT.

The V and J genes are TRBV19 and TRBJ2-1; 9 bases map to TRBD1. Germline V gene data show CDR1 as LNHDA and CDR2 as SQIVND (reference sequence). V lost 5 bases, J lost 5 bases, and 1 base stayed unmatched. The CDR3 loop spans 13 amino acids. CDR3 protein: CASSGDRDNEQFF. The CDR3 bases are TGTGCCAGTAGTGGGGACAGGGACAATGAGCAGTTCTTC.

The chain is built from TRBV4-1 and TRBJ1-5; 8 positions match TRBD1. V shed 1 base, J shed 4 bases, and the junction held 6 bases outside the gene matches. This CDR3 is built from 16 residues. CDR1 MGHRA and CDR2 YSYEKL come from the germline V gene. CDR3 region: CASSQVGTGLNQPQHF. CDR3 DNA sequence: TGCGCCAGCAGCCAAGTGGGGACAGGACTAAATCAGCCCCAGCATTTT.

Comment on this clone: The same CDR3 also results from other DNA sequences found in this sample. This chain uses TRBV28 with TRBJ2-3; maybe TRBD1 (6 bases). Germline lookup yields CDR1 MDHEN and CDR2 SYDVKM. CDR3 size: 14 residues. The V end was cut by 3 bases, the J end by 3 bases, with 10 bases between. CDR3 loop: CASSLSRGTDTQYF. For the CDR3, the DNA is TGTGCCAGCAGTTTGTCCAGGGGAACAGATACGCAGTATTTT.

The chain couples TRBV19 to TRBJ1-2, with D possibly being TRBD1 (6 bases). From germline, CDR1 is LNHDA and CDR2 SQIVND (reference sequence). Trimming left V 6 bases short and J 4 bases short, with 9 bases between. The CDR3 has 12 residues. CDR3 sequence (DNA): TGTGCCAGTAGGCTACAGGGCTATGGCTACACCTTC. Translating it yields CASRLQGYGYTF.

The chain employs TRBV7-2 and TRBJ1-5; D is perhaps TRBD1 (5 bases). V lost 4 bases, J lost 6 bases, and 16 bases lay in between. Germline values: CDR1 SGHTA, CDR2 FQGNSA. There are 15 residues in the CDR3. CDR3 amino acids: CASSSRWGGGQPQHF. The CDR3 DNA reads TGTGCCAGCAGCTCCCGTTGGGGGGGTGGTCAGCCCCAGCATTTT.

The chain employs TRBV19 and TRBJ1-2; 7 bases map to TRBD1. Germline V gives CDR1 LNHDA, CDR2 SQIVND (reference sequence). The CDR3 is 15 amino acids. With 6 bases clipped from V and 5 bases from J, the junction kept 12 bases outside the gene matches. The CDR3 reads CASRPALQGRYGYTF. DNA for the CDR3: TGTGCCAGTAGACCGGCCCTACAGGGGCGGTATGGCTACACCTTC.

Turning to this clone: At the DNA level, this CDR3 is encoded by other sequences in the same sample as well. The chain joins TRBV6-1 to TRBJ1-5; D gene ambiguous. This CDR3 region has 15 residues. The ends were cut back, 1 base at V and 0 bases at J, with 7 bases in the middle. Germline V gives CDR1 MNHNS, CDR2 SASEGT. CDR3 protein: CASSEVRVSNQPQHF. CDR3 in DNA: TGTGCCAGCAGTGAAGTGCGGGTTAGCAATCAGCCCCAGCATTTT.

The V call is TRBV5-1, the J call TRBJ2-5; a possible D gene is TRBD1 (5 bases). The CDR3 covers 14 residues. The V gene lost 5 bases and the J gene lost 5 bases, with 16 bases spanning the gap. CDR1 and CDR2 from the germline V gene are SGHRS and YFSETQ. The CDR3 DNA reads TGCGCCAGCAGAAAGGGGTCCGATTGGGAGACCCAGTACTTC. Translated, it gives CASRKGSDWETQYF.

This clone was counted at least ten times. This chain uses TRBV7-9 with TRBJ1-2; D is ambiguous. V dropped 5 bases and J dropped 5 bases, with 15 bases sitting between them. Germline CDR1 reads SEHNR; CDR2 reads FQNEAQ (reference sequence). This CDR3 spans 14 amino acids. The CDR3 loop is CASSPDAEAYGYTF. Written as DNA, the CDR3 is TGTGCCAGCAGCCCCGACGCGGAGGCATATGGCTACACCTTC.